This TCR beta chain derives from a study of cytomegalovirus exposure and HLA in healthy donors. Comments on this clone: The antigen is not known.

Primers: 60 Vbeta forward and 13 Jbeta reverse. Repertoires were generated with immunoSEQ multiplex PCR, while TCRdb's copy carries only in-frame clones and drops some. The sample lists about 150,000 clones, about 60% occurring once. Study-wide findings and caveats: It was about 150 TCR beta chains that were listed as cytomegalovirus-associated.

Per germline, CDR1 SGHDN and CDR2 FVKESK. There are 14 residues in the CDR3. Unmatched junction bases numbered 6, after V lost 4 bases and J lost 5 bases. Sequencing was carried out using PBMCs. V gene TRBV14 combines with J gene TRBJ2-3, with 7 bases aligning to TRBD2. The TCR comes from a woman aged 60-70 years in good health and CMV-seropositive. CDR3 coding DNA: TGTGCCAGCAGCCCCCTAGCGGTACTAGATACGCAGTATTTT. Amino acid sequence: CASSPLAVLDTQYF. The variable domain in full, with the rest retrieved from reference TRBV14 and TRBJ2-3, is EAGVTQFPSHSVIEKGQTVTLRCDPISGHDNLYWYRRVMGKEIKFLLHFVKESKQDESGMPNNRFLAERTGGTYSTLKVQPAELEDSGVYFCASSPLAVLDTQYFGPGTRLTVL.